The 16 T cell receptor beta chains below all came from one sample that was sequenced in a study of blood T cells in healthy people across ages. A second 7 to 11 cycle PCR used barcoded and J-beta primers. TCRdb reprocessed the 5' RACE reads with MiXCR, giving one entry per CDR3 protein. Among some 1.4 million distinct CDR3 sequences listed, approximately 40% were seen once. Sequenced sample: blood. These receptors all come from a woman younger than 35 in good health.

For the CDR3, the DNA is TGTGCCAGCAGCCAAGGATCTGGACTCGGACTAGCGACACAGTTCTTC. It codes for CASSQGSGLGLATQFF. The rearrangement joins TRBV14 to TRBJ2-1, with 9 bases that match TRBD2. J lost 13 bases, V lost 1 base, and 14 bases had no gene match. Germline values: CDR1 SGHDN, CDR2 FVKESK. The CDR3 spans 16 residues.

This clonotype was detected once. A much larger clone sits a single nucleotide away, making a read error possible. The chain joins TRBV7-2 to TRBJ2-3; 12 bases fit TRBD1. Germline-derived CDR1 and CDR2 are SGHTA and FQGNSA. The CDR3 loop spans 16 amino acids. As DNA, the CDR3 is TGTGCCAGCAGCTTGGGTCAGGGACAGGGGGCAGATGCGCAGTATTTT. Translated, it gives CASSLGQGQGADAQYF.

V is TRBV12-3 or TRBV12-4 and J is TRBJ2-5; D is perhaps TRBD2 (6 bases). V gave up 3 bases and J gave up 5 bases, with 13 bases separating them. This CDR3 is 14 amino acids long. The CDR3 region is CASSFGGARETQYF. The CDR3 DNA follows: TGTGCCAGCAGTTTCGGAGGGGCTCGGGAGACCCAGTACTTC.

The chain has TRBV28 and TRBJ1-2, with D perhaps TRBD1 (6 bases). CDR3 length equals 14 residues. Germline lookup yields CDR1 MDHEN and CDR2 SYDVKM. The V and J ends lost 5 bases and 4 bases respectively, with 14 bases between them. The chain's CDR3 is CASSVSGVGYGYTF. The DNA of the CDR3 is TGTGCCAGCAGTGTTTCAGGGGTAGGCTATGGCTACACCTTC.

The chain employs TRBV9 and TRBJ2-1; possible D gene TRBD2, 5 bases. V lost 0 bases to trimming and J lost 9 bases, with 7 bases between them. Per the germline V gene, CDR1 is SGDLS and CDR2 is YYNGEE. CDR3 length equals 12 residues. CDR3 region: CASSVVEGEQFF. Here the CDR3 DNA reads TGTGCCAGCAGCGTAGTCGAGGGTGAGCAGTTCTTC.

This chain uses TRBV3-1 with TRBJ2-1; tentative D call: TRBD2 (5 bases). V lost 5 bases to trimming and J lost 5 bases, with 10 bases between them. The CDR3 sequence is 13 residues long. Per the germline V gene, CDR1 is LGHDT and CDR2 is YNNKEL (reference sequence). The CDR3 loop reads CASSFTRDNEQFF. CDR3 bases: TGTGCCAGCAGCTTCACTAGAGACAATGAGCAGTTCTTC.

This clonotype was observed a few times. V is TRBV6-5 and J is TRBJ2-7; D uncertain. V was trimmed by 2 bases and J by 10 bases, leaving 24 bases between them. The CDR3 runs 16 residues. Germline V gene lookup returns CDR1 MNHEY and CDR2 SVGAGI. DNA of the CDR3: TGTGCCAGCAGTTACCCCTCTCGGTTGTCTCCTACAGATCAGTACTTC. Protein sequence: CASSYPSRLSPTDQYF.

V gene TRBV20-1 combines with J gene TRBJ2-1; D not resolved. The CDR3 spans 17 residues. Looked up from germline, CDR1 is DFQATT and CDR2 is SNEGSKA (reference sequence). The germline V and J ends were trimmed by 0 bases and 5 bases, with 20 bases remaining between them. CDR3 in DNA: TGCAGTGCTAGAGATCTTAGTTCGGCGGATCTCCACAATGAGCAGTTCTTC. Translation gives CSARDLSSADLHNEQFF.

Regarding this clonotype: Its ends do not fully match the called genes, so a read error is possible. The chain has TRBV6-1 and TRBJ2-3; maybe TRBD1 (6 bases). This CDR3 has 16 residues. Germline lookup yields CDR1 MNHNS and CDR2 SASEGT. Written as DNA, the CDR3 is TGTGCCAGCAGTGAATTCGGCAGGGGTTCCACAGGTACGCAGTATTTT. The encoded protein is CASSEFGRGSTGTQYF.

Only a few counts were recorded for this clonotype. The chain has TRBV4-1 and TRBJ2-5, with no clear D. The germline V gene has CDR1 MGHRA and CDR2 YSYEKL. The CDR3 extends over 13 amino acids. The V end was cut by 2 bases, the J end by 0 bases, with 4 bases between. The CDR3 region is CASSQSDQETQYF. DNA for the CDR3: TGCGCCAGCAGCCAAAGTGACCAAGAGACCCAGTACTTC.

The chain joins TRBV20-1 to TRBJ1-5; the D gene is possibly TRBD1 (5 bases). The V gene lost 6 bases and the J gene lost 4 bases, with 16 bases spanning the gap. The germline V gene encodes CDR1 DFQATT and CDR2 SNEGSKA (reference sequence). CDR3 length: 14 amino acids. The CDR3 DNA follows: TGCAGTGCCTCTCCGGGGGGGGGAAATCAGCCCCAGCATTTT. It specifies CSASPGGGNQPQHF.

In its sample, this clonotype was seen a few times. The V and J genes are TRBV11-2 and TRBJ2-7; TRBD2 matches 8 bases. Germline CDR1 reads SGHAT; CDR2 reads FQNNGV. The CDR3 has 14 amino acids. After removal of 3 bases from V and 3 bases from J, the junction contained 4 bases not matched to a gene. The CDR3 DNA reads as TGTGCCAGCAGCTTCGGGACTAGAGGCTACGAGCAGTACTTC. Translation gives CASSFGTRGYEQYF.

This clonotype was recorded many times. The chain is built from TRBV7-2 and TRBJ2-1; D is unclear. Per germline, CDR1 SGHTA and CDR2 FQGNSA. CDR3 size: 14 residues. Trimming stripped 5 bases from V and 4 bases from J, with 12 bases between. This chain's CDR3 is CASSSDAAYNEQFF. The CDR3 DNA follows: TGTGCCAGCAGCAGCGACGCAGCGTACAATGAGCAGTTCTTC.

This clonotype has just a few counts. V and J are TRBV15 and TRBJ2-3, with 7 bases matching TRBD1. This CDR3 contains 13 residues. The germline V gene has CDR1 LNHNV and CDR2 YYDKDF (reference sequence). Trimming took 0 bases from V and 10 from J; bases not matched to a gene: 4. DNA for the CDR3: TGTGCCACCAGCAGAGATAGAGGACAGGCGCAGTATTTT. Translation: CATSRDRGQAQYF. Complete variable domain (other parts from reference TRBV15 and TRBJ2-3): DAMVIQNPRYQVTQFGKPVTLSCSQTLNHNVMYWYQQKSSQAPKLLFHYYDKDFNNEADTPDNFQSRRPNTSFCFLDIRSPGLGDTAMYLCATSRDRGQAQYFGPGTRLTVL.

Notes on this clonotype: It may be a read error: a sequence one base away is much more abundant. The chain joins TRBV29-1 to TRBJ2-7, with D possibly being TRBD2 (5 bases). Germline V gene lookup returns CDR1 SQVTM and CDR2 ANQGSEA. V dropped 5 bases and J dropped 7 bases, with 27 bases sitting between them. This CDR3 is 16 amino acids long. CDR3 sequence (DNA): TGCAGCGTTCTTGCTCTAGCTGCTCTCTCCTACAATGAGCAGTACTTC. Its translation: CSVLALAALSYNEQYF.

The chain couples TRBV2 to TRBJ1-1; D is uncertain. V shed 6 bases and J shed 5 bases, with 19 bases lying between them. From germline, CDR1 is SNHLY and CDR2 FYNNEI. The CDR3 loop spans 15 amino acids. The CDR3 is CASRPGMTSDTEAFF. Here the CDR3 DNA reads TGTGCCAGCAGGCCTGGTATGACCTCAGATACTGAAGCTTTCTTT.